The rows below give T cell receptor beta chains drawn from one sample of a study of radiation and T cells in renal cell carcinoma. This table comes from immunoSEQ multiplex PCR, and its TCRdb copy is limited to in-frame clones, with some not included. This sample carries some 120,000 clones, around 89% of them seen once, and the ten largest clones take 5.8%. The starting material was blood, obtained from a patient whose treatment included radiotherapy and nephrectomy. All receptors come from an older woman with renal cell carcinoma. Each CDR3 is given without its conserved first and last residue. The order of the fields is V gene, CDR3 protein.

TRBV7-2,ASSLGQGANYGYT
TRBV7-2,ASSLVGGRYYGYT
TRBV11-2,ASRRRETYEQY
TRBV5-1,ASSLEQGALNTEAF
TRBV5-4,ASSPDSSTDTQY
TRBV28,ASSLFDRNTEAF
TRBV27,ASTPRGITDTQY
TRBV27,ASSRLTSGVPSTDTQY
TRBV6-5,ASSYRGQGKNEQY
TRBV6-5,ASSYSGTTYEQF
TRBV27,ASIRQPNTGELF
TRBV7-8,ASSRTGTSDTQY
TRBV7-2,ASSLALTGSGNTIY
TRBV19,ASSPPGTGGPVREQF
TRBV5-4,ASSPRDRGYNEQF
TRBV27,ASSSLGSSYEQY
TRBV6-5,ASTEDGVNTEAF
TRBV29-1,SVVGGLSGNTIY